This TCR beta chain was sequenced in a study of cytomegalovirus exposure and HLA in healthy donors. This CDR3 region has 15 residues. The trim removed 6 bases at V and 6 bases at J, leaving 9 bases unmatched. Germline assignment: CDR1 MNHEY and CDR2 SVGAGI. Amplification used 60 Vbeta primers and 13 Jbeta primers. Profiled with immunoSEQ multiplex PCR; TCRdb holds only in-frame clones, not every one. The table includes some 150,000 clones, 65% to 80% detected once. Broader study findings: Being indistinguishable, some V segments were excluded, TRBV6-2 and TRBV6-3 among them. In a later analysis, the majority of CMV-associated beta chains seemingly showed HLA restriction.

As to this clone: Antigen unknown.

The chain links TRBV6-5 to TRBJ2-1; TRBD1 matches at 9 bases. Sequenced: PBMCs. The sequence came from a man aged 35 to 55 in good health and CMV-seronegative. CDR3 sequence reads: CASRTGTGIINEQFF. The CDR3 DNA follows: TGTGCCAGCAGAACCGGGACAGGGATCATCAATGAGCAGTTCTTC.